This T cell receptor (beta chain) was captured in a study of T cells in Graves' hyperthyroidism and ophthalmopathy. The CDR3 is 15 amino acids. The V segment lost 6 bases and the J segment 6 bases; nucleotides outside the gene matches: 10. Regarding this clonotype: Its antigen is still unknown.

This sample holds PBMCs from roughly 10 ml fresh peripheral blood. Study-level findings and limits: A 13 V-J model separated ophthalmopathy from stable hyperthyroidism.

Researchers took RNA transcripts and amplified the TCR beta CDR3 regions from them. TCR CDR3 underwent first-round RT-PCR with the HTBI primer set. TCRdb reanalysed the multiplex PCR reads using MiXCR and keeps one entry per CDR3 protein. Of approximately 530,000 distinct CDR3 sequences listed, over 15% are singletons. This receptor was identified in a woman aged 18-29 years with Graves' hyperthyroidism. The specimen was blood. The J gene is TRBJ2-2, the V gene TRBV12-3 or TRBV12-4; 7 nucleotides line up with TRBD1. In DNA form, the CDR3 reads TGTGCCAGCAGCTCCCCAAAGGGGGCGGCCGGGGAGCTGTTTTTT. This sequence encodes CASSSPKGAAGELFF.